This entry is about one T cell receptor beta chain. The data stem from a study of shared T cell receptors in the human thymus. Data came from immunoSEQ multiplex PCR; TCRdb stores just in-frame clones and leaves some out. The sample consists of about 380,000 clones, about 95% of them appearing once. CDR3 length equals 12 residues. Germline CDR1 reads MGHDK; CDR2 reads SYGVNS. V lost 7 bases to trimming and J lost 4 bases, with 8 bases between them. The chain employs TRBV25-1 and TRBJ2-1, with D unclear. The material sequenced was thymocytes. The receptor was isolated from a human donor. CDR3 amino acids: CASKQTYNEQFF. CDR3 sequence (DNA): TGTGCCAGCAAACAGACTTACAATGAGCAGTTCTTC.